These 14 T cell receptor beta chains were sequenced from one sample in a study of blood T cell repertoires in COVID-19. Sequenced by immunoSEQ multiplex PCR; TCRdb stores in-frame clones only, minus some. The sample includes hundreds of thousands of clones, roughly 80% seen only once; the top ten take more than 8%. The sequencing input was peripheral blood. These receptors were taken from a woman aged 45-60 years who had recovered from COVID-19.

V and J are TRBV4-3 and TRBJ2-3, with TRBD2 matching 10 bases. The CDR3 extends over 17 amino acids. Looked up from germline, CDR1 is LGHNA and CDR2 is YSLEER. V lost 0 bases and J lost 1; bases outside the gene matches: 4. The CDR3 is CASSQDGGLAGTDTQYF. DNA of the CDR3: TGCGCCAGCAGCCAAGATGGTGGACTAGCGGGCACAGATACGCAGTATTTT.

CDR3: CASSPRQGGEQYF. In DNA, the CDR3 is TGTGCCAGCAGCCCTAGACAGGGGGGGGAGCAGTACTTC. The V call is TRBV7-2, the J call TRBJ2-7; 9 nucleotides align to TRBD1. J gave up 7 bases and V 5 bases, and 6 bases lay outside the gene matches. Germline-derived CDR1 and CDR2 are SGHTA and FQGNSA. The CDR3 length is 13 residues.

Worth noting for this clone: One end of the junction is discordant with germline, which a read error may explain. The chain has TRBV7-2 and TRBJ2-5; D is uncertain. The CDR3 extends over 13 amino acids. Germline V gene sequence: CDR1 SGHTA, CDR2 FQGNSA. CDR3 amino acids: CANSLDAVGTQYF. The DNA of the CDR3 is TGTGCCAACAGCTTAGACGCCGTCGGGACCCAGTACTTC.

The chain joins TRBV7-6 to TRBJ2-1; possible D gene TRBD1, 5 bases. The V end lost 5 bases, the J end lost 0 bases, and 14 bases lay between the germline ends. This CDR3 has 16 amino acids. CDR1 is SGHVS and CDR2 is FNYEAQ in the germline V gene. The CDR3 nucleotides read TGTGCCAGCAGCCCCCAGGGCCCCAGCTCCTACAATGAGCAGTTCTTC. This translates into CASSPQGPSSYNEQFF.

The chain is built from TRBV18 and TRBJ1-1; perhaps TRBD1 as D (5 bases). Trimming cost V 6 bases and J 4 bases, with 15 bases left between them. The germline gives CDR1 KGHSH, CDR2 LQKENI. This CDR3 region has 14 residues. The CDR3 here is CASSNDAGFTEAFF. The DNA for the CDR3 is TGTGCCAGCTCCAACGACGCAGGGTTCACTGAAGCTTTCTTT.

The DNA for the CDR3 is TGTGCCAGCACGCTGGGGACTAGCGGATACAATGAGCAGTTCTTC. It is translated as CASTLGTSGYNEQFF. V gene TRBV28 combines with J gene TRBJ2-1; 11 bases are shared with TRBD2. In germline, CDR1 is MDHEN, CDR2 SYDVKM. CDR3 length: 15 residues. V shed 7 bases, J shed 4 bases, and the junction held 6 bases outside the gene matches. Drawing the rest from reference TRBV28 and TRBJ2-1, the complete variable domain is DVKVTQSSRYLVKRTGEKVFLECVQDMDHENMFWYRQDPGLGLRLIYFSYDVKMKEKGDIPEGYSVSREKKERFSLILESASTNQTSMYLCASTLGTSGYNEQFFGPGTRLTVL.

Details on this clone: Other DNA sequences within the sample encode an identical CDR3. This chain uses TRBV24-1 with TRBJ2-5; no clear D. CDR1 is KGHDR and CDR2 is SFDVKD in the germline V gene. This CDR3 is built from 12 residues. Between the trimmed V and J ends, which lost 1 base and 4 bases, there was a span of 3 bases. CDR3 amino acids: CATSDFRETQYF. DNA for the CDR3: TGTGCCACCAGTGATTTTCGAGAGACCCAGTACTTC.

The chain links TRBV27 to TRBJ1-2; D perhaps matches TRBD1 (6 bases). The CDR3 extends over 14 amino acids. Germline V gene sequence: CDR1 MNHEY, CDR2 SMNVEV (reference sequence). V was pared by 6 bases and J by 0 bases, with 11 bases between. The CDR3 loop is CASSRQAANYGYTF. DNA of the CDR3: TGTGCCAGCAGCCGACAGGCCGCTAACTATGGCTACACCTTC.

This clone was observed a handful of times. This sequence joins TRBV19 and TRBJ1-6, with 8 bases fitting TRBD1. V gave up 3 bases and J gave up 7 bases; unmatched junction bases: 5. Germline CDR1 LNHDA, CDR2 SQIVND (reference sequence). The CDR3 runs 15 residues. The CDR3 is CASSIAGGRNSPLHF. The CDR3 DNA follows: TGTGCCAGTAGTATCGCAGGGGGCAGAAATTCACCCCTCCACTTT. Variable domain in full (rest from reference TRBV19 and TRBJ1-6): DGGITQSPKYLFRKEGQNVTLSCEQNLNHDAMYWYRQDPGQGLRLIYYSQIVNDFQKGDIAEGYSVSREKKESFPLTVTSAQKNPTAFYLCASSIAGGRNSPLHFGNGTRLTVT.

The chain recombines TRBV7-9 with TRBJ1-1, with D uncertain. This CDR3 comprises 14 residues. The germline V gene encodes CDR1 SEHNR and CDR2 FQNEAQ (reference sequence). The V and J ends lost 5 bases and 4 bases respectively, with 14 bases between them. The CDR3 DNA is TGTGCCAGCAGCCAACCTTTAAGGAGCACTGAAGCTTTCTTT. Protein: CASSQPLRSTEAFF.

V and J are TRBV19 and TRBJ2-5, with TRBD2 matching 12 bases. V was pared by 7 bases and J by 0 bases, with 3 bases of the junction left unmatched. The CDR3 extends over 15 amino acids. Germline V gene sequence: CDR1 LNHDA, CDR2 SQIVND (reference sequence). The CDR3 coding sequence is TGTGCCAGTACCTGGACTAGCGGGAACCAAGAGACCCAGTACTTC. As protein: CASTWTSGNQETQYF.

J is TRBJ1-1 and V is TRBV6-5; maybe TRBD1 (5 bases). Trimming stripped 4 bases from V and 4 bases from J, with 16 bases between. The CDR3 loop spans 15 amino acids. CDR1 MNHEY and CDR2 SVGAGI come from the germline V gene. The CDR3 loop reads CASSSGVNRVTEAFF. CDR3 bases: TGTGCCAGCAGTTCGGGGGTAAATCGGGTCACTGAAGCTTTCTTT.

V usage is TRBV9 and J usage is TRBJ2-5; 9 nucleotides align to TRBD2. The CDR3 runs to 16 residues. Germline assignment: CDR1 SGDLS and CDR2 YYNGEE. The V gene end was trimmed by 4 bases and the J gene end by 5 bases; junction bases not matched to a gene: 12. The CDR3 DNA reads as TGTGCCAGCAGCCACCCCTGGACTAGCGTCGGGGAGACCCAGTACTTC. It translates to CASSHPWTSVGETQYF.

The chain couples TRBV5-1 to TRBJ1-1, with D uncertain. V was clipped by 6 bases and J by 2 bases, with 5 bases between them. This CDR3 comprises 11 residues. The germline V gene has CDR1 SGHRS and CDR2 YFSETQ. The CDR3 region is CASKRNTEAFF. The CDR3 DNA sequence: TGCGCCAGCAAGCGAAACACTGAAGCTTTCTTT.